This record concerns one TCR beta chain sequence. Its specificity is unknown. Every individual CD8+ T cell subset underwent sorting in triplicate at 250,000 to 300,000 cells apiece. This entry comes from a study of CXCR3-negative and CXCR3-positive naive CD8 T cells. At the level of the study: Per library, roughly 1.5 +/- 0.3 million reads; roughly 150 million TRB reads overall. Whole-study findings and limits: CXCR3-negative naive cells had less hydrophobic TRB CDR3s than did CXCR3-positive naive cells.

CDR1 is SGDLS, CDR2 YYNGEE, per germline. The CDR3 has 17 amino acids. The TRB libraries of cDNA were built by UMI-labeled 5' RACE. For each CDR3 protein, TCRdb gives one entry from its re-call of the 5' RACE reads, without DNA. The specimen's table records 43,000 or so distinct CDR3 sequences. The sequencing sample was made of naive CXCR3- CD8+ T cells from blood. Subset defined: CD45RO-CCR7+CD27+CD95- naive CD8+ T cells lacking CXCR3 (TNR3-). This receptor was taken from a human donor in good health. Some clones in this sample may be carry-over from other donors' samples. The chain couples TRBV9 to TRBJ2-1; TCRdb's assignment of TRBD2 cannot be checked, as there is no DNA. Here the CDR3 reads CASSVAIAGGMGDEQFF.